What follows are 15 T cell receptor beta chains derived from one specimen sequenced in a study of response to subunit inactivated influenza vaccine. MiXCR, applied by TCRdb to the RT-PCR reads, yields one record per CDR3 protein. The profile shows 250,000 to 350,000 distinct CDR3 sequences, roughly 20% of them singletons. Sequencing was performed on PBMCs from blood, taken about 20 months after vaccination. The source of these receptors is a man aged 50 to 75 who received an inactivated influenza vaccine.

The CDR3 sequence is CASSLVGQASYEQYF. CDR3 bases: TGTGCCAGCAGCTTAGTCGGACAGGCCTCCTACGAGCAGTACTTC. The chain carries TRBV7-6 and TRBJ2-7; 7 bases match TRBD1. This CDR3 comprises 15 residues. The V segment lost 1 base and the J segment 0 bases; nucleotides outside the gene matches: 3. Germline V gene data show CDR1 as SGHVS and CDR2 as FNYEAQ.

This clonotype was observed a handful of times. The chain employs TRBV18 and TRBJ1-1; possibly TRBD1 for D (6 bases). CDR1 is KGHSH, CDR2 LQKENI, per germline. The CDR3 runs 13 residues. V lost 4 bases and J 12 bases, leaving 18 bases between the germline ends. CDR3 sequence: CASSRRPDSLSFF. CDR3 in DNA: TGTGCCAGCTCACGGAGACCGGACAGCCTTTCTTTCTTT.

As DNA, the CDR3 is TGTGCCAGCAGTAAAGCGGACTCCTACGAGCAGTACTTC. Translation: CASSKADSYEQYF. This chain links TRBV12-3 or TRBV12-4 with TRBJ2-7, with D tentatively TRBD2 (5 bases). The CDR3 runs to 13 residues. V lost 5 bases, J lost 0 bases, and 8 bases lay in between.

This clonotype occurred a few times. The V gene is TRBV7-9, the J gene TRBJ2-4, with 7 nucleotides matching TRBD1. V was pared by 6 bases and J by 1 base, with 3 bases of the junction left unmatched. The germline V gene encodes CDR1 SEHNR and CDR2 FQNEAQ (reference sequence). This CDR3 is built from 14 residues. CDR3 sequence: CASRPTGAKNIQYF. The DNA of the CDR3 is TGTGCCAGCAGACCGACAGGGGCCAAAAACATTCAGTACTTC. Supplemented by reference TRBV7-9 and TRBJ2-4, the full variable domain reads DTGVSQNPRHKITKRGQNVTFRCDPISEHNRLYWYRQTLGQGPEFLTYFQNEAQLEKSRLLSDRFSAERPKGSFSTLEIQRTEQGDSAMYLCASRPTGAKNIQYFGAGTRLSVL.

This clonotype appeared many times. The genes are TRBV28 and TRBJ2-3; TRBD2 aligns across 10 bases. Germline CDR1 MDHEN, CDR2 SYDVKM. The CDR3 runs to 14 residues. The V segment lost 5 bases and the J segment 4 bases; nucleotides outside the gene matches: 3. The CDR3 here is CASSPGTSADTQYF. Here the CDR3 DNA reads TGTGCCAGCAGTCCCGGGACTAGCGCAGATACGCAGTATTTT.

This clonotype was observed a handful of times. The rearrangement uses TRBV6-5 and TRBJ1-2, with D hard to call. The CDR3 runs 15 residues. V was trimmed by 0 bases and J by 5 bases, leaving 13 bases between them. Germline V CDR1 and CDR2: MNHEY, SVGAGI. CDR3 in DNA: TGTGCCAGCAGTTACTCGATGCGGGGTTCTTATGGCTACACCTTC. Translating it yields CASSYSMRGSYGYTF.

This clonotype was counted at least ten times. The chain employs TRBV11-2 and TRBJ1-5; D ambiguous. Germline V CDR1 and CDR2: SGHAT, FQNNGV. With 0 bases removed from V and 1 base from J, the gap between germline ends came to 10 bases. The CDR3 is 16 amino acids. The CDR3 loop reads CASSLDSGKSNQPQHF. Written as DNA, the CDR3 is TGTGCCAGCAGCTTAGATTCCGGGAAAAGCAATCAGCCCCAGCATTTT.

J is TRBJ2-5 and V is TRBV9; 8 bases fit TRBD1. With V trimmed by 4 bases and J by 5 bases, 10 bases remained unmatched. Germline V gene lookup returns CDR1 SGDLS and CDR2 YYNGEE. This CDR3 spans 15 amino acids. CDR3 DNA: TGTGCCAGCAGCTCCGGGACAGGAGGTTCGGAGACCCAGTACTTC. This codes for CASSSGTGGSETQYF.

This clonotype was counted ten times or more. Here the CDR3 reads CASSRKKTGDTEAFF. Here the CDR3 DNA reads TGCGCCAGCAGCCGAAAGAAAACAGGGGACACTGAAGCTTTCTTT. The chain uses TRBV4-1 and TRBJ1-1, with TRBD1 matching 7 bases. CDR1 is MGHRA, CDR2 YSYEKL, per germline. The CDR3 length is 15 residues. With 4 bases clipped from V and 3 bases from J, the junction kept 8 bases outside the gene matches.

Many counts were recorded for this clonotype. The V call is TRBV11-1, the J call TRBJ2-2; 7 bases align to TRBD1. The CDR3 consists of 19 residues. The germline CDR1 and CDR2 sequences are SGHAT and FQDESV (reference sequence). J lost 4 bases, V lost 11 bases, and 25 bases had no gene match. CDR3: CAVERFDRADDWATGELFF. CDR3 DNA sequence: TGTGCCGTTGAAAGGTTCGACAGGGCCGATGATTGGGCCACCGGGGAGCTGTTTTTT.

This clonotype was seen ten or more times. V is TRBV5-1 and J is TRBJ1-3; 7 positions match TRBD1. CDR3 length: 17 amino acids. Looked up from germline, CDR1 is SGHRS and CDR2 is YFSETQ. With V trimmed by 3 bases and J by 0 bases, 9 bases remained unmatched. The CDR3 DNA reads as TGCGCCAGCAGCTATTCTCGGGACAGCGGCTCTGGAAACACCATATATTTT. It translates to CASSYSRDSGSGNTIYF.

This clonotype was recorded many times. The chain combines TRBV28 with TRBJ2-3; either TRBD1 or TRBD2 may supply D (5 bases each). Germline V lookup: CDR1 MDHEN, CDR2 SYDVKM. This CDR3 has 15 amino acids. The germline V and J ends were trimmed by 5 bases and 6 bases, with 18 bases remaining between them. CDR3 region: CASSQTGTPTDTQYF. The DNA of the CDR3 is TGTGCCAGCAGTCAAACCGGGACCCCGACGGATACGCAGTATTTT. Drawing the rest from reference TRBV28 and TRBJ2-3, the complete variable domain is DVKVTQSSRYLVKRTGEKVFLECVQDMDHENMFWYRQDPGLGLRLIYFSYDVKMKEKGDIPEGYSVSREKKERFSLILESASTNQTSMYLCASSQTGTPTDTQYFGPGTRLTVL.

The CDR3 sequence: CASSLLQDHNSPLHF. The CDR3 region has the DNA TGTGCCAGCAGCTTATTGCAGGACCATAATTCACCCCTCCACTTT. The J gene is TRBJ1-6, the V gene TRBV7-2, with D unresolved. This CDR3 comprises 15 residues. CDR1 is SGHTA and CDR2 is FQGNSA in the germline V gene. V was cut by 2 bases and J by 5 bases, with 10 bases left in between.

This clonotype came up a few times. V and J are TRBV3-1 and TRBJ2-7; 8 bases agree with TRBD1. Trimming cost V 4 bases and J 6 bases; bases outside gene matches: 8. This CDR3 spans 14 amino acids. Looked up from germline, CDR1 is LGHDT and CDR2 is YNNKEL (reference sequence). The CDR3 region has the DNA TGTGCCAGCAGCCGCTACGGACAGGGAGGCGAGCAGTACTTC. This sequence encodes CASSRYGQGGEQYF.

This clonotype was detected ten times or more. The chain employs TRBV7-2 and TRBJ1-3; 7 positions match TRBD1. The germline CDR1 and CDR2 sequences are SGHTA and FQGNSA. The CDR3 runs 15 residues. V was pared by 5 bases and J by 0 bases, with 4 bases of the junction left unmatched. This CDR3 is CASSAGQFSGNTIYF. DNA of the CDR3: TGTGCCAGCAGCGCGGGACAGTTCTCTGGAAACACCATATATTTT.